The 10 T cell receptor beta chains in this list originate from one sample, sequenced in a study of T cells in Graves' hyperthyroidism and ophthalmopathy. Regions amplified from RNA transcripts were the TCR beta CDR3 regions. A set of HTBI primers served as the primers for a first-round RT-PCR of the TCR CDR3. TCRdb independently ran MiXCR on the multiplex PCR reads; one entry per CDR3 protein. The sample includes approximately 610,000 distinct CDR3 sequences, over 12% seen only once; the top ten take around 4.5%. Sequenced: blood. The origin of the receptors is a woman in her thirties or forties with Graves' ophthalmopathy.

This clonotype was seen a handful of times. The chain carries TRBV29-1 and TRBJ2-6; 8 bases are shared with TRBD2. The trim removed 4 bases at V and 1 base at J, leaving 3 bases unmatched. This CDR3 comprises 15 residues. Germline loops: CDR1 SQVTM, CDR2 ANQGSEA. The CDR3 sequence is CSVGTSGSGANVLTF. The CDR3 coding sequence is TGCAGCGTTGGAACTAGCGGATCTGGGGCCAACGTCCTGACTTTC.

This clonotype was detected many times. The chain joins TRBV24-1 to TRBJ2-7; TRBD2 matches 7 bases. The CDR3 spans 17 residues. The V segment lost 6 bases and the J segment 1 base; nucleotides outside the gene matches: 14. In germline, CDR1 is KGHDR, CDR2 SFDVKD. The CDR3 region has the DNA TGTGCCACCAGTAGCGGGGATGGGGGAGGAGGATCCTACGAGCAGTACTTC. Its translation: CATSSGDGGGGSYEQYF.

This clonotype was recorded at least ten times. The rearrangement links TRBV20-1 to TRBJ2-5, with no clear D. The germline CDR1 and CDR2 sequences are DFQATT and SNEGSKA (reference sequence). The V gene lost 2 bases and the J gene lost 2 bases, with 9 bases spanning the gap. The CDR3 loop spans 13 amino acids. The CDR3 DNA follows: TGCAGTGCTAGAAGGGCAGCTCAAGAGACCCAGTACTTC. It codes for CSARRAAQETQYF.

This clonotype was recorded many times. The V call is TRBV28, the J call TRBJ2-7; 8 bases agree with TRBD1. Germline-derived CDR1 and CDR2 are MDHEN and SYDVKM. V gave up 2 bases and J gave up 0 bases; unmatched junction bases: 9. The CDR3 length is 17 residues. CDR3 DNA sequence: TGTGCCAGCAGTTTAAACAGGGGGGCGAGAAGCTCCTACGAGCAGTACTTC. Translated, it gives CASSLNRGARSSYEQYF.

Concerning this clonotype: Being one base from a much bigger clone, this may be a read error. This CDR3 reads CASSQGTSGPKETQYF. The CDR3, as DNA: TGTGCCAGCAGCCAAGGGACTAGCGGCCCCAAAGAGACCCAGTACTTC. This rearrangement joins TRBV3-1 to TRBJ2-5; 10 nucleotides line up with TRBD2. The CDR3 covers 16 residues. Germline loops: CDR1 LGHDT, CDR2 YNNKEL (reference sequence). V lost 1 base, J lost 3 bases, and 5 bases stayed unmatched.

This clonotype was seen ten or more times. The chain employs TRBV19 and TRBJ2-7; no clear D. Germline V CDR1 and CDR2: LNHDA, SQIVND (reference sequence). This CDR3 has 13 residues. Trimming cost V 3 bases and J 0 bases, with 6 bases left between them. CDR3 sequence (DNA): TGTGCCAGTAGTATCACAGTCTCCTACGAGCAGTACTTC. Protein product: CASSITVSYEQYF.

In its sample, this clonotype was seen many times. V usage is TRBV9 and J usage is TRBJ1-5; 10 bases line up with TRBD1. Germline values: CDR1 SGDLS, CDR2 YYNGEE. The CDR3 runs to 16 residues. V was clipped by 3 bases and J by 4 bases; unmatched bases: 7. CDR3 nucleotide sequence: TGTGCCAGCAGCGACGGGACAGGGGTACCAAATCAGCCCCAGCATTTT. The encoded protein is CASSDGTGVPNQPQHF.

This clonotype occurred many times. The chain is built from TRBV11-2 and TRBJ2-7, with D possibly being TRBD1 (5 bases). The CDR3 spans 14 residues. V lost 2 bases to trimming and J lost 5 bases, with 13 bases between them. The germline CDR1 and CDR2 sequences are SGHAT and FQNNGV. The CDR3: CASSLPGYGNEQYF. CDR3 bases: TGTGCCAGCAGCTTACCAGGGTACGGCAACGAGCAGTACTTC.

Ten or more counts support this clonotype. The chain uses TRBV2 and TRBJ2-5, with 14 bases that match TRBD2. The germline V gene encodes CDR1 SNHLY and CDR2 FYNNEI. The CDR3 spans 18 residues. Trimming cost V 8 bases and J 4 bases; bases outside gene matches: 15. The CDR3 DNA reads TGTGCCAGCTCTGGCGGGCTTGGGACTAGCGGGAGCCGAGAGACCCAGTACTTC. As protein: CASSGGLGTSGSRETQYF.

This clonotype appeared a few times. In nucleotides, the CDR3 is TGTGCCAGCTCACGTCGCCAGGATGCCTATGGCTACACCTTC. Its translation is CASSRRQDAYGYTF. The chain uses TRBV18 and TRBJ1-2, with D unclear. This CDR3 has 14 amino acids. Trimming took 4 bases from V and 4 from J, leaving 13 bases between them. Looked up from germline, CDR1 is KGHSH and CDR2 is LQKENI.